Shown below are 20 T cell receptor beta chains from a single sample sequenced in a study of blood T cell repertoires in COVID-19. TCRdb keeps only in-frame clones here, not all; method: immunoSEQ multiplex PCR. The top ten hold more than 0.8% of the sample, which has about 350,000 clones, about 90% seen once. Sequencing used PBMCs or T cells enriched from blood (not recorded which). The source is a woman aged 25 to 39 who had recovered from COVID-19.

The chain employs TRBV12-3 or TRBV12-4 and TRBJ1-5; D unresolved. The CDR3 loop spans 13 amino acids. Trimming pared 5 bases from V and 5 bases from J, leaving 10 bases between. The CDR3 bases are TGTGCCAGCAGTGCTAGGAGTCATCAGCCCCAGCATTTT. Translation: CASSARSHQPQHF.

This clone was seen only once. The chain is built from TRBV6-5 and TRBJ1-6, with 10 bases identical to TRBD1. Germline-derived CDR1 and CDR2 are MNHEY and SVGAGI. The trim removed 7 bases at V and 9 bases at J, leaving 9 bases unmatched. The CDR3 runs to 15 residues. This CDR3 is CASKPTGGFSSPLHF. The CDR3 DNA follows: TGTGCCAGCAAGCCGACAGGGGGCTTTAGTTCACCCCTCCACTTT.

The rearrangement joins TRBV2 to TRBJ1-2; maybe TRBD1 (5 bases). The V gene lost 2 bases and the J gene lost 4 bases, with 17 bases spanning the gap. The CDR3 loop spans 16 amino acids. The germline gives CDR1 SNHLY, CDR2 FYNNEI. The CDR3 is CASSESATGEAYGYTF. DNA for the CDR3: TGTGCCAGCAGTGAATCCGCAACAGGCGAAGCCTATGGCTACACCTTC.

This chain links TRBV21-1 with TRBJ2-3; the listed D gene, TRBD1, was not tested against the DNA. TRBV21-1 is described as a pseudogene. There are 16 residues in the CDR3. The CDR3 region is CASSIDRDTFTDTQYF. The CDR3 DNA is TGTGCCAGCAGCATAGACCGGGACACATTCACAGATACGCAGTATTTT.

The chain employs TRBV5-1 and TRBJ1-4; TRBD1 is a possible D gene (6 bases). CDR1 is SGHRS, CDR2 YFSETQ, per germline. The CDR3 runs 15 residues. The ends were cut back, 4 bases at V and 8 bases at J, with 18 bases in the middle. Here the CDR3 reads CASSPGTTVGEKLFF. The CDR3, as DNA: TGCGCCAGCAGCCCCGGGACAACCGTAGGGGAAAAACTGTTTTTT.

The V call is TRBV29-1, the J call TRBJ1-1, with 8 bases that match TRBD1. Germline V lookup: CDR1 SQVTM, CDR2 ANQGSEA. The CDR3 is 14 residues long. The V and J ends lost 7 bases and 7 bases, in that order; junction bases with no gene match: 14. In DNA, the CDR3 is TGCAGCGCCAGGGGGCGAGTCGGGGTAGTTGAAGCTTTCTTT. Protein sequence: CSARGRVGVVEAFF.

The chain carries TRBV5-1 and TRBJ1-5; 8 bases line up with TRBD1. Trimming at V came to 5 bases and at J to 4 bases, leaving 8 bases not matched to a gene. The CDR3 runs 15 residues. Per the germline V gene, CDR1 is SGHRS and CDR2 is YFSETQ. CDR3 coding DNA: TGCGCCAGCAGTGACGGGACAGGCGTAAATCAGCCCCAGCATTTT. This sequence encodes CASSDGTGVNQPQHF.

CDR3 loop: CASSETQTDSYGYTF. The CDR3, as DNA: TGCGCCAGCAGTGAGACTCAAACGGACAGCTATGGCTACACCTTC. The chain couples TRBV10-2 to TRBJ1-2; D may be TRBD1 (6 bases). The CDR3 covers 15 residues. V was clipped by 2 bases and J by 4 bases, with 14 bases between them. Germline CDR1 and CDR2: WSHSY and SAAADI.

This chain joins TRBV30 and TRBJ1-4; unclear D gene. There are 14 residues in the CDR3. V lost 2 bases and J 2 bases, leaving 9 bases between the germline ends. Per germline, CDR1 GTSNPN and CDR2 SVGIG (reference sequence). CDR3 sequence (DNA): TGTGCCTGGAGTCAGTGGGCCACTAATGAAAAACTGTTTTTT. Its protein is CAWSQWATNEKLFF.

The gene calls are TRBV7-2 and TRBJ2-2; D perhaps matches TRBD1 (5 bases). Germline loops: CDR1 SGHTA, CDR2 FQGNSA. The CDR3 is made up of 15 amino acids. The V gene lost 4 bases and the J gene lost 4 bases, with 13 bases spanning the gap. As DNA, the CDR3 is TGTGCCAGCAGCTGGGGCCCCGTAGGCACCGGGGAGCTGTTTTTT. Translated: CASSWGPVGTGELFF.

With regard to this clone: Other DNA sequences in the same sample also yield this CDR3. The CDR3 loop is CASSGQGMNTEAFF. CDR3 DNA: TGTGCCAGCAGCGGACAGGGAATGAACACTGAAGCTTTCTTT. The chain recombines TRBV2 with TRBJ1-1, with 8 bases that match TRBD1. Per the germline V gene, CDR1 is SNHLY and CDR2 is FYNNEI. The V gene end was trimmed by 6 bases and the J gene end by 0 bases; junction bases not matched to a gene: 3. The CDR3 has 14 amino acids. The full variable domain, with the rest looked up from reference TRBV2 and TRBJ1-1, is EPEVTQTPSHQVTQMGQEVILRCVPISNHLYFYWYRQILGQKVEFLVSFYNNEISEKSEIFDDQFSVERPDGSNFTLKIRSTKLEDSAMYFCASSGQGMNTEAFFGQGTRLTVV.

The gene calls are TRBV2 and TRBJ2-5, with D possibly being TRBD2 (5 bases). Deletions cut 5 bases from V and 0 bases from J, with 10 bases between. CDR3 length: 14 residues. Germline CDR1 reads SNHLY; CDR2 reads FYNNEI. In nucleotides, the CDR3 is TGTGCCAGCAGTTCCGGGGTGTACCAAGAGACCCAGTACTTC. Translated: CASSSGVYQETQYF.

V and J are TRBV5-8 and TRBJ2-3; D call uncertain. The CDR3 is 14 amino acids. The V end lost 4 bases, the J end lost 7 bases, and 16 bases lay between the germline ends. Per germline, CDR1 SGHTS and CDR2 YDEGEE. The CDR3 protein is CASSLVRGKNTQYF. Here the CDR3 DNA reads TGTGCCAGCAGCCTGGTAAGAGGCAAAAATACGCAGTATTTT.

V usage is TRBV9 and J usage is TRBJ1-4, with TRBD1 as a possible D gene (6 bases). This CDR3 is 17 amino acids long. V was trimmed by 0 bases and J by 4 bases, leaving 16 bases between them. Germline CDR1 reads SGDLS; CDR2 reads YYNGEE. The CDR3 bases are TGTGCCAGCAGCGTAGGTTCCCCGCAGGGGTTTAATGAAAAACTGTTTTTT. Protein product: CASSVGSPQGFNEKLFF.

Comments on this clone: The DNA is left out, because the CDR3 cannot be placed on it with certainty; the CDR3 is given as TCRdb lists it. This chain uses TRBV21-1 with TRBJ1-6; no DNA check was done on the table's D call, TRBD1. TRBV21-1 is given as a pseudogene. A total of 20 residues make up the CDR3, ends included. CDR3 loop: CASSKRGRVAGGIFNSPLHF.

CDR3: CASSLGTLAGGQETQYF. CDR3 in DNA: TGTGCCAGCAGCCTAGGAACACTAGCGGGGGGCCAAGAGACCCAGTACTTC. The rearrangement uses TRBV5-4 and TRBJ2-5, with 12 bases that match TRBD2. This CDR3 is 17 amino acids long. The J segment lost 1 base and the V segment lost 4 bases, leaving 8 bases of the junction unmatched. Per germline, CDR1 SGHNT and CDR2 YYREEE (reference sequence).

This chain joins TRBV28 and TRBJ1-4, with 9 bases identical to TRBD1. The CDR3 has 15 residues. Germline CDR1 and CDR2: MDHEN and SYDVKM. Germline trimming cut 6 bases from V and 8 bases from J; bases unmatched to any gene: 10. The CDR3 DNA reads TGTGCCAGCAGCCCGCACAGGGGGCGAAAGGAAAAACTGTTTTTT. Its translation: CASSPHRGRKEKLFF.

The V gene is TRBV5-1, the J gene TRBJ1-1; TRBD1 matches at 8 bases. Germline CDR1 and CDR2: SGHRS and YFSETQ. Losses at the gene ends were 1 base for V and 0 bases for J; bases not matched to a gene: 8. The length of the CDR3 is 17 residues. The CDR3, as DNA: TGCGCCAGCAGCTTGAGCCATTGGGGACAGGTGAACACTGAAGCTTTCTTT. Its protein is CASSLSHWGQVNTEAFF. The full variable domain, its missing parts supplied by reference TRBV5-1 and TRBJ1-1, is KAGVTQTPRYLIKTRGQQVTLSCSPISGHRSVSWYQQTPGQGLQFLFEYFSETQRNKGNFPGRFSGRQFSNSRSEMNVSTLELGDSALYLCASSLSHWGQVNTEAFFGQGTRLTVV.

The CDR3 reads CASSPGLSHDTQYF. Written as DNA, the CDR3 is TGTGCCAGCAGCCCGGGACTTAGTCACGATACGCAGTATTTT. The rearrangement links TRBV2 to TRBJ2-3, with D perhaps TRBD2 (6 bases). The CDR3 covers 14 residues. The V end was cut by 6 bases, the J end by 6 bases, with 16 bases between. Germline-derived CDR1 and CDR2 are SNHLY and FYNNEI.

The chain carries TRBV7-9 and TRBJ1-3; D remains ambiguous. The CDR3 is 18 residues long. Germline values: CDR1 SEHNR, CDR2 FQNEAQ (reference sequence). The ends were cut back, 1 base at V and 2 bases at J, with 18 bases in the middle. Here the CDR3 DNA reads TGTGCCAGCAGCTTAGGGTGGGGAGACGTAGTAGCTGGAAACACCATATATTTT. Translation: CASSLGWGDVVAGNTIYF. The full variable domain, in which reference TRBV7-9 and TRBJ1-3 provide the parts outside the CDR3, is DTGVSQNPRHKITKRGQNVTFRCDPISEHNRLYWYRQTLGQGPEFLTYFQNEAQLEKSRLLSDRFSAERPKGSFSTLEIQRTEQGDSAMYLCASSLGWGDVVAGNTIYFGEGSWLTVV.